This entry is about one TCR beta chain. Between the trimmed V and J ends, which lost 3 bases and 1 base, there was a span of 11 bases. The CDR3 has 15 amino acids. Germline V lookup: CDR1 SGHAT, CDR2 FQNNGV. The sample is drawn from a study of T-cell memory formation after mild COVID-19. TCRdb processed the 5' RACE reads anew with MiXCR; each CDR3 protein has one entry. The table records approximately 240,000 distinct CDR3 sequences, over 15% of them present only once. Sequenced sample: PBMCs or a T cell subset sorted from them (not recorded which). The clonotype was recovered from a man aged 18 to 29 who had mild COVID-19 (a few samples of this study predate the infection). Cell type and time point are not known. The J gene is TRBJ2-3, the V gene TRBV11-2; D not resolved. CDR3 sequence (DNA): TGTGCCAGCAGCTTCGGCGGTTGGGGCACAGATACGCAGTATTTT. Its protein product is CASSFGGWGTDTQYF.